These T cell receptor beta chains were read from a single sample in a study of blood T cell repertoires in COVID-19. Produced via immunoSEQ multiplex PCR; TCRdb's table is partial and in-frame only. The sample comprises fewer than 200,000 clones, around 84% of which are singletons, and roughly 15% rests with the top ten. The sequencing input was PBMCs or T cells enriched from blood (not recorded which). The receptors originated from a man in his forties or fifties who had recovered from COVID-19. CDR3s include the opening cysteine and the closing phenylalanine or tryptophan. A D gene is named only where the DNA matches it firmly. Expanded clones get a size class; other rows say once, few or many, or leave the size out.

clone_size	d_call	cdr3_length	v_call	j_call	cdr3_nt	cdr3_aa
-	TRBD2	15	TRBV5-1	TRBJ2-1	TGCGCCAGCAGCGTGACTAGCGGGGCATACAATGAGCAGTTCTTC	CASSVTSGAYNEQFF
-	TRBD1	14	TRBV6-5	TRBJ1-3	TGTGCCAGCAGACTGACAGGGCCTGGAAACACCATATATTTT	CASRLTGPGNTIYF
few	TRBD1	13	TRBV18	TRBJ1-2	TGTGCCAGCTCACCAATACAGGGGTACGGCTACACCTTC	CASSPIQGYGYTF
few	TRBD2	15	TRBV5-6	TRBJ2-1	TGTGCCAGCAGCTCGGGACTAGCGGTAGGCAATGAGCAGTTCTTC	CASSSGLAVGNEQFF
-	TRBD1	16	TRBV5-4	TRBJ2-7	TGTGCCAGCAGTAAAGGGACAGGGGATCAGCGCTACGAGCAGTACTTC	CASSKGTGDQRYEQYF
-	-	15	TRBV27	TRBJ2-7	TGTGCCAGCAGTAAATCCCGGGACATCGCCTCCGAGCAGTACTTC	CASSKSRDIASEQYF
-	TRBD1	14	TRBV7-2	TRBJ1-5	TGTGCCAGCAGCCGGGGGACAGGGAATCAGCCCCAGCATTTT	CASSRGTGNQPQHF
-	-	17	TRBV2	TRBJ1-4	TGTGCCAGCAGTAGAGGTGGGCCAGGGGAAATTAATGAAAAACTGTTTTTT	CASSRGGPGEINEKLFF
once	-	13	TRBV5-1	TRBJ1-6	TGCGCCAGCAGCTTGGAGGGGTTTAAAGCCCTCCACTTT	CASSLEGFKALHF
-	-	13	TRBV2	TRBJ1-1	TGTGCCAGCAGTGTCCGACAGAACACTGAAGCTTTCTTT	CASSVRQNTEAFF
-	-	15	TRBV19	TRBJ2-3	TGTGCCAGTAGTATGAGGGTAGCGGGCACAGATACGCAGTATTTT	CASSMRVAGTDTQYF
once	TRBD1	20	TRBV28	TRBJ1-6	TGTGCCAGCAGTTACGAAGCCATCCGGGACAGGAGCTCCTATAATTCACCCCTCCACTTT	CASSYEAIRDRSSYNSPLHF
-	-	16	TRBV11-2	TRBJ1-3	TGTGCCAGCAGCCAGTCCCGGAGGAGCTCTGGAAACACCATATATTTT	CASSQSRRSSGNTIYF
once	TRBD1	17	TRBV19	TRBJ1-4	TGTGCCAGTAGTATGGGCCGGACAGGGGGACTTAATGAAAAACTGTTTTTT	CASSMGRTGGLNEKLFF
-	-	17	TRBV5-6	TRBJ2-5	TGTGCCAGCAGCTTGGCCTTTCGGCAGGGTACATCGGAGACCCAGTACTTC	CASSLAFRQGTSETQYF
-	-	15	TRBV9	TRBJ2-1	TGTGCCAGCAGCGCCGCCTCCCTCCCCACAGGTGAGCAGTTCTTC	CASSAASLPTGEQFF
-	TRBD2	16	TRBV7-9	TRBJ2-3	TGTGCCAGCAGCAAGACTAGCGGGGGGCTGGGAGATACGCAGTATTTT	CASSKTSGGLGDTQYF
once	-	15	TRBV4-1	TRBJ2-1	TGCGCCAGCAGCCGGAGGGACAGCAGCTACAATGAGCAGTTCTTC	CASSRRDSSYNEQFF
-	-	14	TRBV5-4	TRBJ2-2	TGTGCCAGCAGCAGCCTACAGGGTTCCGGGGAGCTGTTTTTT	CASSSLQGSGELFF
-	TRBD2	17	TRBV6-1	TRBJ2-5	TGTGCCAGCAGTGAATCCAGCGGGGGGCCCAGGGAAGAGACCCAGTACTTC	CASSESSGGPREETQYF
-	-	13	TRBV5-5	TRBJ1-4	TGTGCCAGCAGCTTGGGTTCGGGGGAAAAACTGTTTTTT	CASSLGSGEKLFF
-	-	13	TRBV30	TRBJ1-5	TGTGCCTGGAGTGTACAGCACCAGCAGCCCCAGCATTTT	CAWSVQHQQPQHF
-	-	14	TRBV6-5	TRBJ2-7	TGTGCCAGCAGTTACTCGGTGCAGGGCCACGAGCAGTACTTC	CASSYSVQGHEQYF
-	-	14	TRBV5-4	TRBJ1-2	TGTGCCAGCAGCTTGGGGCAGGCAAACTATGGCTACACCTTC	CASSLGQANYGYTF